A single sample gave rise to the 26 T cell receptor beta chains below, sequenced in a study of monozygotic twins with inflammatory bowel disease. TCRdb reprocessed the 5' RACE reads and stores each CDR3 protein as one record, lacking DNA. The data include over 350,000 distinct CDR3 sequences; the top ten clones carry about 2.5%. The specimen was blood. These TCRs come from a human donor with ulcerative colitis or Crohn's disease, or a healthy co-twin of an affected twin (not recorded which).

This rearrangement joins TRBV10-3 to TRBJ2-7; the TRBD1 assignment by TCRdb is unverifiable without DNA. CDR1 is ENHRY, CDR2 SYGVKD, per germline. There are 13 residues in the CDR3. The CDR3: CAINRPGIYEQYF.

The rearrangement joins TRBV19 to TRBJ2-6; TCRdb returns TRBD1, unconfirmable since there is no DNA. CDR3 length: 19 amino acids. Looked up from germline, CDR1 is LNHDA and CDR2 is SQIVND (reference sequence). The CDR3 sequence is CASSKGQGKGSSGANVLTF.

This chain connects TRBV7-3 to TRBJ1-1. CDR1 SGHTA and CDR2 FQGTGA come from the germline V gene. The CDR3 is made up of 13 amino acids. CDR3 residues: CASSKGLHGAAFF.

The chain links TRBV6-2 or TRBV6-3 to TRBJ2-2. Germline V gene lookup returns CDR1 MNHEY and CDR2 SVGEGT. This CDR3 is built from 17 residues. CDR3: CASSYGRRVRITGELFF.

The V gene is TRBV7-3, the J gene TRBJ2-1; TCRdb picks TRBD2, but there is no DNA to check that call. The CDR3 spans 14 residues. Germline V lookup: CDR1 SGHTA, CDR2 FQGTGA. CDR3 residues: CASSDGTSFSEQFF.

V is TRBV7-9 and J is TRBJ1-4. Germline V gene lookup returns CDR1 SEHNR and CDR2 FQNEAQ (reference sequence). The CDR3 spans 15 residues. The CDR3 reads CASSLAGGAPEKLFF.

The chain joins TRBV21-1 to TRBJ1-4; TCRdb's assignment of TRBD1 cannot be checked, as there is no DNA. TRBV21-1 is classified as a pseudogene. This CDR3 has 15 amino acids. The CDR3 sequence: CASSSRQATNEKLFF.

This chain links TRBV27 with TRBJ2-1; lacking DNA, the TRBD1 call made by TCRdb goes unchecked. The CDR3 consists of 13 residues. Germline V gene sequence: CDR1 MNHEY, CDR2 SMNVEV (reference sequence). The CDR3 loop reads CASSLIGAGEQFF.

The chain's CDR3 is CASSFSVAGGSTDTQYF. The chain uses TRBV11-2 and TRBJ2-3; TCRdb proposes TRBD2, but this gene call is untestable without DNA. CDR1 and CDR2 (germline): SGHAT, FQNNGV. The CDR3 runs to 17 residues.

The chain joins TRBV29-1 to TRBJ1-1; TCRdb returns TRBD1, unconfirmable since there is no DNA. The CDR3 is 12 residues long. CDR1 and CDR2 (germline): SQVTM, ANQGSEA. The CDR3 region is CSVVRGITEAFF. The variable domain in full, with the rest retrieved from reference TRBV29-1 and TRBJ1-1, is SAVISQKPSRDICQRGTSLTIQCQVDSQVTMMFWYRQQPGQSLTLIATANQGSEATYESGFVIDKFPISRPNLTFSTLTVSNMSPEDSSIYLCSVVRGITEAFFGQGTRLTVV.

The chain recombines TRBV4-2 with TRBJ2-1; TCRdb indicates TRBD2, and absent DNA this call remains unverified. Germline CDR1 is LGHNA and CDR2 is YNFKEQ. There are 16 residues in the CDR3. CDR3 region: CASSQESGGAILEQFF.

This rearrangement joins TRBV18 to TRBJ2-1. The germline gives CDR1 KGHSH, CDR2 LQKENI. This CDR3 region has 13 residues. CDR3 region: CASSPEIYNEQFF.

The chain carries TRBV12-3 or TRBV12-4 and TRBJ2-1. The CDR3 runs 12 residues. CDR3 in amino acids: CASRSDGDEQFF.

The rearrangement links TRBV7-2 to TRBJ2-7. CDR3 size: 12 residues. In germline, CDR1 is SGHTA, CDR2 FQGNSA. The CDR3 loop reads CASSSLIYEQYF.

The chain links TRBV2 to TRBJ1-2; TCRdb names TRBD1, which stays unverified in the absence of DNA. The CDR3 length is 14 residues. CDR1 and CDR2 from the germline V gene are SNHLY and FYNNEI. CDR3 amino acids: CASSGTTGGYGYTF.

V is TRBV3-1 and J is TRBJ2-1; with no DNA, the TCRdb D assignment of TRBD2 cannot be verified. The CDR3 loop spans 18 amino acids. Germline V gene lookup returns CDR1 LGHDT and CDR2 YNNKEL (reference sequence). The CDR3 sequence: CASSRLGLAGDVYNEQFF.

The chain recombines TRBV2 with TRBJ2-3; TCRdb picks TRBD2, but there is no DNA to check that call. CDR3 length: 13 amino acids. The germline gives CDR1 SNHLY, CDR2 FYNNEI. CDR3 in amino acids: CASSGLAENTQYF.

The chain recombines TRBV6-1 with TRBJ2-5; no DNA is available, so the TRBD1 call from TCRdb remains unchecked. This CDR3 comprises 14 residues. CDR1 is MNHNS and CDR2 is SASEGT in the germline V gene. This chain's CDR3 is CASSDRTGVETQYF.

This sequence joins TRBV24-1 and TRBJ1-2. The CDR3 totals 14 residues. Germline CDR1 KGHDR, CDR2 SFDVKD. CDR3 residues: CATSDFDGYYGYTF.

The V gene is TRBV7-2, the J gene TRBJ1-4; the D call of TRBD1 rests on TCRdb alone, since no DNA is present to check it. Germline CDR1 reads SGHTA; CDR2 reads FQGNSA. CDR3 length: 14 residues. CDR3: CASSRRGGSEKLFF.

The chain carries TRBV20-1 and TRBJ2-3; absent DNA, TCRdb's TRBD1 call cannot be checked. This CDR3 spans 14 amino acids. Germline V gene lookup returns CDR1 DFQATT and CDR2 SNEGSKA (reference sequence). This chain's CDR3 is CSARDRGHGDTQYF.

The rearrangement uses TRBV9 and TRBJ1-1; there is no DNA to check the TCRdb D call of TRBD1. The CDR3 is made up of 16 amino acids. Germline assignment: CDR1 SGDLS and CDR2 YYNGEE. The CDR3 sequence is CASSAPRGVRNTEAFF.

The gene calls are TRBV2 and TRBJ2-2; checking the TCRdb D call of TRBD2 is not possible without DNA. CDR1 and CDR2 (germline): SNHLY, FYNNEI. The CDR3 has 14 residues. Here the CDR3 reads CASSELASLGELFF.

The chain couples TRBV5-1 to TRBJ2-7; TCRdb picks TRBD2, but there is no DNA to check that call. CDR3 length equals 16 residues. Germline CDR1 and CDR2: SGHRS and YFSETQ. The CDR3 reads CASSLESGGRAYEQYF.

V usage is TRBV5-1 and J usage is TRBJ2-1; TCRdb returns TRBD1, unconfirmable since there is no DNA. Germline assignment: CDR1 SGHRS and CDR2 YFSETQ. The CDR3 contains 15 residues. This CDR3 is CASSLVRDVRNEQFF.

The rearrangement uses TRBV20-1 and TRBJ2-7. This CDR3 region has 13 residues. Germline CDR1 reads DFQATT; CDR2 reads SNEGSKA (reference sequence). The CDR3 region is CSAYQTEPYEQYF.